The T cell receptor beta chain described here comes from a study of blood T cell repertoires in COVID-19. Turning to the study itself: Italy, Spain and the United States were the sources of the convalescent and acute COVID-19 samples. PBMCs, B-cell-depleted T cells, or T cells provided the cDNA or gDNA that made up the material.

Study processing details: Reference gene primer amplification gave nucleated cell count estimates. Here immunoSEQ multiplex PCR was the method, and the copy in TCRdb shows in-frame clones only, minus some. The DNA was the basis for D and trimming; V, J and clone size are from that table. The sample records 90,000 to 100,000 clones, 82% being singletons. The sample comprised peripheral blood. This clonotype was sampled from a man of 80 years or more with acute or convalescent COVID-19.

The DNA of the CDR3 is TGTGCCAGCAGTTCAGGGTATACGCAGTATTTT. As protein: CASSSGYTQYF. The gene calls are TRBV6-5 and TRBJ2-3; possibly TRBD1 for D (5 bases). The CDR3 has 11 residues. V was cut by 4 bases and J by 7 bases, with 6 bases left in between. Germline V CDR1 and CDR2: MNHEY, SVGAGI.